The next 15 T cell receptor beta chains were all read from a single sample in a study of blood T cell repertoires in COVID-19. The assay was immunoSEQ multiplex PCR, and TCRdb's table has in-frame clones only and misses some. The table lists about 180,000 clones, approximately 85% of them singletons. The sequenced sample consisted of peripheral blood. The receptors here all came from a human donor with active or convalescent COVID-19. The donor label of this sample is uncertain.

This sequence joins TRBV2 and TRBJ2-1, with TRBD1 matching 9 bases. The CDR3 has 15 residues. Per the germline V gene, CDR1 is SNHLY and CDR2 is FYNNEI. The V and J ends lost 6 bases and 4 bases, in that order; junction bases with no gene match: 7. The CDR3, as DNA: TGTGCCAGCAGCCTGGACAGGGGATTTTACAATGAGCAGTTCTTC. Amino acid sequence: CASSLDRGFYNEQFF.

The DNA of the CDR3 is TGTGCCAGCAGAAACATCGACAATCAGCCCCAGCATTTT. The encoded protein is CASRNIDNQPQHF. The chain links TRBV6-1 to TRBJ1-5; D ambiguous. The CDR3 covers 13 residues. The V gene's germline CDR1 is MNHNS and CDR2 SASEGT. V was shortened by 6 bases and J by 3 bases, with 9 bases between the two germline ends.

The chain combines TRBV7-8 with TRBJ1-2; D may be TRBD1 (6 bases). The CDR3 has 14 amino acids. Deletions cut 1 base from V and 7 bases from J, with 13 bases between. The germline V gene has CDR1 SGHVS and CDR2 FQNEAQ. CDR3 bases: TGTGCCAGCAGCTTAGGCCTCAGGGGCGGTGGCTACACCTTC. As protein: CASSLGLRGGGYTF.

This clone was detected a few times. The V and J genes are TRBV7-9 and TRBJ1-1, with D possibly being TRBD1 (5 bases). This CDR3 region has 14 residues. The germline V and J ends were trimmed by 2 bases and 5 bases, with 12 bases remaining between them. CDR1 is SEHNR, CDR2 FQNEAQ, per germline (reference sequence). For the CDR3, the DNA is TGTGCCAGCAGCTTACGAGTGTCAGGGACTGAAGCTTTCTTT. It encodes CASSLRVSGTEAFF.

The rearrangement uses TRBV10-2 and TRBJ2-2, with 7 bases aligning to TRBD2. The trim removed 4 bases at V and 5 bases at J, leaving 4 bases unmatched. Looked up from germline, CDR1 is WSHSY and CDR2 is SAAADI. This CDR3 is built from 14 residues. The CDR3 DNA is TGCGCCAGCAGTGGGACGGGAGGAACCGGGGAGCTGTTTTTT. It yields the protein CASSGTGGTGELFF.

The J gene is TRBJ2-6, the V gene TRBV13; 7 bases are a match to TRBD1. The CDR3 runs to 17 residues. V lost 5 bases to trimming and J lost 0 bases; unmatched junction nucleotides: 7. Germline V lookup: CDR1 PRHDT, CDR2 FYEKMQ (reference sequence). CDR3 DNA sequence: TGTGCCAGCAGCCTGACAGGGACCCTCTCTGGGGCCAACGTCCTGACTTTC. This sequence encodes CASSLTGTLSGANVLTF.

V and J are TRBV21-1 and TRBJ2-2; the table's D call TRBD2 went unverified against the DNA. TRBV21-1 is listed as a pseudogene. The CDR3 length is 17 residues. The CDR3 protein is CASRIEGEGLDTGELFF. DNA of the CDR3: TGTGCCAGCAGAATAGAGGGGGAGGGATTGGACACCGGGGAGCTGTTTTTT.

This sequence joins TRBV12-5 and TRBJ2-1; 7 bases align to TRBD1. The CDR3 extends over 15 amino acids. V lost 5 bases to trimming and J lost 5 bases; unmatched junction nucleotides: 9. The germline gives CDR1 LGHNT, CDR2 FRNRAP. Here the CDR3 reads CASGPPGQTHNEQFF. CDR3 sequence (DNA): TGTGCTAGTGGTCCTCCGGGACAGACCCACAATGAGCAGTTCTTC.

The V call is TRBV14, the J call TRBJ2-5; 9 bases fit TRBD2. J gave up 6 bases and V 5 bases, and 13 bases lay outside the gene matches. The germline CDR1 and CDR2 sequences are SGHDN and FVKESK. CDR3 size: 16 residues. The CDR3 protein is CASSGGGGYRSQTQYF. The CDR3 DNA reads TGTGCCAGCAGCGGCGGGGGGGGCTACCGAAGCCAGACCCAGTACTTC. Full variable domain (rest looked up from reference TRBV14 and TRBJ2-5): EAGVTQFPSHSVIEKGQTVTLRCDPISGHDNLYWYRRVMGKEIKFLLHFVKESKQDESGMPNNRFLAERTGGTYSTLKVQPAELEDSGVYFCASSGGGGYRSQTQYFGPGTRLLVL.

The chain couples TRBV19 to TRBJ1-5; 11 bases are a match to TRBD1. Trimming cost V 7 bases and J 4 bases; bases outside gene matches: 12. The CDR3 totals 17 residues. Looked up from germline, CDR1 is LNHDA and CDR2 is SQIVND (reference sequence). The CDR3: CASKGGQGALWNQPQHF. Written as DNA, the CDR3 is TGTGCCAGTAAAGGAGGACAGGGGGCTCTGTGGAATCAGCCCCAGCATTTT.

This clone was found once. The CDR3 here is CASRRGLAGTQETQYF. DNA for the CDR3: TGTGCCAGCAGAAGGGGTCTAGCGGGGACCCAAGAGACCCAGTACTTC. The chain has TRBV7-2 and TRBJ2-5; 9 bases are shared with TRBD2. The germline V gene has CDR1 SGHTA and CDR2 FQGNSA. This CDR3 is built from 16 residues. V dropped 6 bases and J dropped 1; count of bases not matched to a gene: 9.

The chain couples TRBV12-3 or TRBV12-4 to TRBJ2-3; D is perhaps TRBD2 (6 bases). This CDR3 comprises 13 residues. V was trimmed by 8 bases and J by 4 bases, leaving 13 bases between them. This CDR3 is CASGGLSADTQYF. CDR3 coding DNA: TGTGCCAGCGGGGGACTTTCGGCAGATACGCAGTATTTT.

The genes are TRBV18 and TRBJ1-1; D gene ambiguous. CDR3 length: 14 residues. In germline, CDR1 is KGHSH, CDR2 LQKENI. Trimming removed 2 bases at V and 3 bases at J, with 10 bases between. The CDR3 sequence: CASSPTNSDTEAFF. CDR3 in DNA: TGTGCCAGCTCACCAACCAACAGTGACACTGAAGCTTTCTTT. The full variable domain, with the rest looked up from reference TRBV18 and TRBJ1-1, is NAGVMQNPRHLVRRRGQEARLRCSPMKGHSHVYWYRQLPEEGLKFMVYLQKENIIDESGMPKERFSAEFPKEGPSILRIQQVVRGDSAAYFCASSPTNSDTEAFFGQGTRLTVV.

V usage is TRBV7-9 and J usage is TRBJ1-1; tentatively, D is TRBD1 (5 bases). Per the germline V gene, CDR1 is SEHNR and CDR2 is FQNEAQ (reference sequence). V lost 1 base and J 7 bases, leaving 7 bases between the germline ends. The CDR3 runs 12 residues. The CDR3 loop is CASSLEQGEAFF. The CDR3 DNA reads TGTGCCAGCAGCTTAGAGCAGGGTGAAGCTTTCTTT.

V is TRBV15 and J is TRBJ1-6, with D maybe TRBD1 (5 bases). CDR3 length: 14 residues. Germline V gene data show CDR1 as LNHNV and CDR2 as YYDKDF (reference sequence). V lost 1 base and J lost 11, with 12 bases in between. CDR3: CATSRGGPMTPLHF. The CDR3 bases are TGTGCCACCAGCAGAGGGGGCCCAATGACACCCCTCCACTTT.